A few counts support the clone carrying this T cell receptor (beta chain). These data originate in a study of Graves' ophthalmopathy and Graves' hyperthyroidism. Trimming removed 0 bases from V and 4 bases from J; junction bases left unmatched: 11. The CDR3 contains 17 residues. Germline loops: CDR1 MGHRA, CDR2 YSYEKL. Scientists amplified the TCR beta CDR3 regions from RNA transcripts. HTBI-primed first-round RT-PCR preceded second-round multiplex PCR. From the multiplex PCR reads, TCRdb called clonotypes with MiXCR, one entry per CDR3 protein. The sample lists a few hundred thousand distinct CDR3 sequences; roughly 21% were seen once.

The rearrangement joins TRBV4-1 to TRBJ2-5, with TRBD2 matching 7 bases. The sequenced material came from peripheral blood. The source is a woman aged 45 to 65 with Graves' ophthalmopathy. CDR3 nucleotide sequence: TGCGCCAGCAGCCAAGACCGTAGACTAGCTGCGCGAGAGACCCAGTACTTC. Encoded protein: CASSQDRRLAARETQYF.